This entry features one T cell receptor (beta chain) sequence. Its target is not known. Patients with a history of autoimmune disease or on systemic immunosuppression were excluded. Sequencing was performed with immunoSEQ multiplex PCR; in TCRdb, only in-frame clones are kept and a portion is missing. The table shows 82,000 or so clones, with over 85% occurring only once. Germline CDR1 is SGHAT and CDR2 is FQNNGV. The ends were cut back, 1 base at V and 6 bases at J, with 19 bases in the middle. The CDR3 sequence is 17 residues long. This sample stems from a study of OX40 agonist ivuxolimab in advanced cancers. The wider study: One patient with hepatocellular carcinoma and two with cutaneous melanoma, three in all, had partial responses. Points from the study as a whole: Undetermined was the antigen specificity of the expanded peripheral T cells. Both CD4+ and CD8+ T cell populations in blood had undergone clonal expansion by week 6 at 0.1 to 3.0 mg/kg.

The sequence came from an adult with an advanced solid tumor such as melanoma, head and neck, liver or kidney cancer. The specimen was CD4+ or CD8+ T cells sorted from blood, collected in a trial of the OX40 agonist ivuxolimab. The chain has TRBV11-2 and TRBJ1-5, with no clear D. DNA for the CDR3: TGTGCCAGCAGCTTAGTTAGGAGGGCCCCACGCCGTCAGCCCCAGCATTTT. This gives the protein CASSLVRRAPRRQPQHF.